This T cell receptor beta chain is drawn from a study of human T cells and chemical hapten exposure. Overall study context: Alopecia areata, totalis or universalis affected patients who were mostly female.

Time point: patch test 3, about 24 weeks after DPC sensitization. Treatment: therapeutic diphenylcyclopropenone sensitization with weekly scalp DPC. One entry per CDR3 protein results from TCRdb running MiXCR on the RACE reads. Counted here are under 200,000 distinct CDR3 sequences, around a quarter occurring once; the ten biggest clones make up about 2%. With V trimmed by 5 bases and J by 1 base, 3 bases remained unmatched. CDR3 length equals 13 residues. Germline V gene data show CDR1 as SGHRS and CDR2 as YFSETQ. Specimen: whole blood, collected in connection with sensitization to the hapten diphenylcyclopropenone (DPC). The receptor's source is a woman aged 18-30 years with alopecia areata. Some clones in this sample may be carry-over from other donors' samples. The gene calls are TRBV5-1 and TRBJ2-7; 7 bases agree with TRBD1. CDR3 sequence (DNA): TGCGCCAGCAGACAGGGACAGTCCTACGAGCAGTACTTC. This sequence encodes CASRQGQSYEQYF.